Below, 14 T cell receptor beta chains from the same sample are listed, as sequenced in a study of blood T cell repertoires in COVID-19 (dated by TCRdb to about 2020). Libraries were built with the immunoSEQ multiplex PCR assay. Imported from immuneACCESS, the table was reduced by TCRdb to in-frame sequences with V and J called. These copies leave out some clones; in studies compared against another copy, an unresolved V gene accounts for under half, and the cause of the remainder is not known. This sample gives roughly 150,000 clones in total; about 85% of them show up just once. Of the sample, approximately 2.4% is held by the ten largest clones. The material sequenced was peripheral blood. Receptors were obtained from a woman aged 70 to 79 with acute or convalescent COVID-19.

The rearrangement links TRBV4-1 to TRBJ1-2; maybe TRBD1 (6 bases). The CDR3 is made up of 15 amino acids. CDR1 and CDR2 from the germline V gene are MGHRA and YSYEKL. V was trimmed by 1 base and J by 5 bases, leaving 14 bases between them. The CDR3 DNA sequence: TGCGCCAGCAGCCAAGGCCCCCAGGGGATTTATGGCTACACCTTC. This gives the protein CASSQGPQGIYGYTF.

As DNA, the CDR3 is TGTGCCAGCAGCTTCGGGACAGGGGGAGAAAAACTGTTTTTT. Translation gives CASSFGTGGEKLFF. This sequence joins TRBV7-2 and TRBJ1-4, with TRBD1 identical over 11 bases. Trimming took 3 bases from V and 8 from J; bases not matched to a gene: 2. CDR3 length: 14 amino acids. Germline assignment: CDR1 SGHTA and CDR2 FQGNSA. Full variable domain (rest looked up from reference TRBV7-2 and TRBJ1-4): GAGVSQSPSNKVTEKGKDVELRCDPISGHTALYWYRQSLGQGLEFLIYFQGNSAPDKSGLPSDRFSAERTGGSVSTLTIQRTQQEDSAVYLCASSFGTGGEKLFFGSGTQLSVL.

This clone was seen only once. The chain employs TRBV5-4 and TRBJ1-3, with 7 bases lining up with TRBD1. This CDR3 contains 14 residues. With V trimmed by 4 bases and J by 3 bases, 4 bases remained unmatched. CDR1 is SGHNT, CDR2 YYREEE, per germline (reference sequence). The CDR3 region is CASSPTGVGNTIYF. Here the CDR3 DNA reads TGTGCCAGCAGCCCTACAGGGGTTGGAAACACCATATATTTT. Together with reference TRBV5-4 and TRBJ1-3, the CDR3 gives the full variable domain: ETGVTQSPTHLIKTRGQQVTLRCSSQSGHNTVSWYQQALGQGPQFIFQYYREEENGRGNFPPRFSGLQFPNYSSELNVNALELDDSALYLCASSPTGVGNTIYFGEGSWLTVV.

The V call is TRBV6-1, the J call TRBJ2-5; TRBD2 might be the D (5 bases). V was cut by 1 base and J by 6 bases, with 15 bases left in between. The CDR3 consists of 15 residues. Germline CDR1 reads MNHNS; CDR2 reads SASEGT. CDR3 loop: CASSEVQRLVQTQYF. The CDR3 region has the DNA TGTGCCAGCAGTGAAGTCCAGCGGCTTGTGCAGACCCAGTACTTC.

The chain uses TRBV14 and TRBJ2-5; D is possibly TRBD1 (5 bases). This CDR3 comprises 18 residues. Deletions cut 1 base from V and 0 bases from J, with 18 bases between. Germline lookup yields CDR1 SGHDN and CDR2 FVKESK. CDR3 sequence reads: CASSQGFGRRVYQETQYF. The CDR3 region has the DNA TGTGCCAGCAGCCAAGGGTTCGGTCGCAGGGTGTACCAAGAGACCCAGTACTTC. Together with reference TRBV14 and TRBJ2-5, the CDR3 gives the full variable domain: EAGVTQFPSHSVIEKGQTVTLRCDPISGHDNLYWYRRVMGKEIKFLLHFVKESKQDESGMPNNRFLAERTGGTYSTLKVQPAELEDSGVYFCASSQGFGRRVYQETQYFGPGTRLLVL.

This clone was seen only once. The chain has TRBV7-8 and TRBJ2-7; weak D call: TRBD2 (5 bases). CDR1 and CDR2 from the germline V gene are SGHVS and FQNEAQ. V was pared by 1 base and J by 2 bases, with 9 bases between. The CDR3 runs to 14 residues. The CDR3: CASSLVDYTYEQYF. The CDR3 coding sequence is TGTGCCAGCAGCTTAGTAGACTACACCTACGAGCAGTACTTC.

The chain couples TRBV6-5 to TRBJ1-2; TRBD1 might be the D (6 bases). This CDR3 region has 13 residues. The germline gives CDR1 MNHEY, CDR2 SVGAGI. The CDR3 is CPSRDNYNYGYTF. CDR3 DNA: TGTCCGTCTAGGGACAACTATAACTATGGCTACACCTTC.

The V gene is TRBV6-2 or TRBV6-3, the J gene TRBJ2-3, with 7 bases that match TRBD1. Losses at the gene ends were 7 bases for V and 2 bases for J; bases not matched to a gene: 12. From germline, CDR1 is MNHEY and CDR2 SVGEGT. The CDR3 has 16 residues. The CDR3 spells CASTPQWGQLTDTQYF. CDR3 nucleotide sequence: TGTGCCAGCACCCCCCAGTGGGGACAGCTCACAGATACGCAGTATTTT.

The CDR3 bases are TGTGCCAGCAGCGTACTCCCTGGGCCCAACACTGAAGCTTTCTTT. It codes for CASSVLPGPNTEAFF. This rearrangement joins TRBV9 to TRBJ1-1; D is undetermined. Germline V gene lookup returns CDR1 SGDLS and CDR2 YYNGEE. The CDR3 is made up of 15 amino acids. Trimming shortened V by 1 base and J by 2 bases, and 12 bases separated the two germline ends.

The chain has TRBV15 and TRBJ2-3; 13 nucleotides line up with TRBD2. The CDR3 is 19 amino acids. Germline lookup yields CDR1 LNHNV and CDR2 YYDKDF (reference sequence). The V segment lost 1 base and the J segment 0 bases; nucleotides outside the gene matches: 7. The CDR3 reads CATSRGVGTSGTSTDTQYF. The CDR3 bases are TGTGCCACCAGCAGAGGAGTCGGGACTAGCGGGACTAGCACAGATACGCAGTATTTT. Filled out from reference TRBV15 and TRBJ2-3, the complete variable domain reads DAMVIQNPRYQVTQFGKPVTLSCSQTLNHNVMYWYQQKSSQAPKLLFHYYDKDFNNEADTPDNFQSRRPNTSFCFLDIRSPGLGDTAMYLCATSRGVGTSGTSTDTQYFGPGTRLTVL.

The chain uses TRBV14 and TRBJ1-1; tentative D call: TRBD1 (6 bases). The V gene lost 4 bases and the J gene lost 8 bases, with 14 bases spanning the gap. CDR3 size: 13 residues. Germline V gene lookup returns CDR1 SGHDN and CDR2 FVKESK. CDR3 nucleotide sequence: TGTGCCAGCAGCCTAAACAGGGAAAAGGAAGCTTTCTTT. This sequence encodes CASSLNREKEAFF.

This sequence joins TRBV6-6 and TRBJ2-2, with no clear D. Germline V gene data show CDR1 as MNHNY and CDR2 as SVGAGI (reference sequence). V was trimmed by 6 bases and J by 2 bases, leaving 7 bases between them. This CDR3 has 13 amino acids. The CDR3 nucleotides read TGTGCCAGCAGCACTCCTAACACCGGGGAGCTGTTTTTT. This translates into CASSTPNTGELFF.

The chain couples TRBV2 to TRBJ1-1, with 12 nucleotides matching TRBD1. Germline trimming cut 6 bases from V and 8 bases from J; bases unmatched to any gene: 1. CDR1 and CDR2 (germline): SNHLY, FYNNEI. This CDR3 region has 12 residues. The CDR3, as DNA: TGTGCCAGCAGCGGGACAGGGGGCGAAGCTTTCTTT. It yields the protein CASSGTGGEAFF.

The chain recombines TRBV23-1 with TRBJ1-2; perhaps TRBD1 as D (5 bases). TRBV23-1 is given ORF status, its function remaining uncertain. This CDR3 contains 14 residues. With 4 bases removed from V and 6 bases from J, the gap between germline ends came to 15 bases. DNA for the CDR3: TGCGCCAGCAGTCCCCCGAGGGGAGGGAATGGCTACACCTTC. It is translated as CASSPPRGGNGYTF.